These 18 T cell receptor beta chains share one sample of origin, sequenced in a study of T cell responses to AZD1222 COVID-19 vaccine. TCRdb's table, derived via immunoSEQ multiplex PCR, lists solely in-frame clones and lacks some. The sample carries over 120,000 clones, roughly 92% recorded once. The sequences come from peripheral blood, collected on day 0 of AZD1222 vaccination. The receptor source for this set is an adult in good health.

V gene TRBV28 combines with J gene TRBJ1-4; tentatively, D is TRBD1 (5 bases). The CDR3 covers 16 residues. V shed 5 bases and J shed 8 bases, with 21 bases lying between them. Germline values: CDR1 MDHEN, CDR2 SYDVKM. CDR3 residues: CASSAPGTPDGEKLFF. The CDR3 coding sequence is TGTGCCAGCAGTGCCCCCGGGACCCCGGATGGGGAAAAACTGTTTTTT.

The chain has TRBV11-2 and TRBJ2-1, with TRBD2 identical over 12 bases. Trimming took 5 bases from V and 7 from J; bases not matched to a gene: 6. Looked up from germline, CDR1 is SGHAT and CDR2 is FQNNGV. CDR3 length: 15 residues. The CDR3 reads CASSPTSGRVNEQFF. The CDR3 DNA reads as TGTGCCAGCAGCCCGACTAGCGGGAGAGTGAATGAGCAGTTCTTC.

The chain recombines TRBV10-3 with TRBJ1-4; D may be TRBD1 (6 bases). The CDR3 is 13 amino acids. CDR1 ENHRY and CDR2 SYGVKD come from the germline V gene. V lost 5 bases and J lost 7, with 11 bases in between. CDR3: CAISYRDGEKLFF. The CDR3 DNA follows: TGTGCCATCAGTTACAGGGACGGTGAAAAACTGTTTTTT.

The chain links TRBV19 to TRBJ1-1, with 12 bases fitting TRBD1. The CDR3 spans 16 residues. The germline V gene encodes CDR1 LNHDA and CDR2 SQIVND (reference sequence). J gave up 1 base and V 9 bases, and 9 bases lay outside the gene matches. The CDR3 spells CASDAGTGGANTEAFF. The CDR3, as DNA: TGTGCCAGCGACGCCGGGACAGGGGGCGCGAACACTGAAGCTTTCTTT.

V is TRBV14 and J is TRBJ1-2; 9 nucleotides align to TRBD1. The CDR3 sequence is 18 residues long. Losses at the gene ends were 4 bases for V and 4 bases for J; bases not matched to a gene: 16. CDR1 is SGHDN, CDR2 FVKESK, per germline. In DNA, the CDR3 is TGTGCCAGCAGCCCCTGGCAAGCGGGACAGGGAGATCGCTATGGCTACACCTTC. It translates to CASSPWQAGQGDRYGYTF.

This chain uses TRBV10-3 with TRBJ1-2; 7 bases match TRBD1. The CDR3 contains 13 residues. With V trimmed by 7 bases and J by 3 bases, 5 bases remained unmatched. Germline loops: CDR1 ENHRY, CDR2 SYGVKD. Here the CDR3 reads CAINLGQDYGYTF. Here the CDR3 DNA reads TGTGCCATCAACCTTGGACAGGACTATGGCTACACCTTC.

The chain has TRBV7-2 and TRBJ2-1; no clear D. There are 15 residues in the CDR3. The germline V and J ends were trimmed by 1 base and 2 bases, with 9 bases remaining between them. The germline V gene has CDR1 SGHTA and CDR2 FQGNSA. The CDR3 bases are TGTGCCAGCAGCTTAGGTCCAGGTCCCTACAATGAGCAGTTCTTC. Its translation is CASSLGPGPYNEQFF.

The chain is built from TRBV27 and TRBJ2-2; 10 nucleotides line up with TRBD2. V was clipped by 6 bases and J by 6 bases; unmatched bases: 10. This CDR3 has 16 residues. Germline CDR1 is MNHEY and CDR2 is SMNVEV (reference sequence). The CDR3 region is CASSNRLAGPPGELFF. The CDR3 nucleotides read TGTGCCAGCAGCAACAGACTAGCGGGTCCCCCCGGGGAGCTGTTTTTT.

V usage is TRBV18 and J usage is TRBJ1-1; 10 positions agree with TRBD1. Unmatched junction bases numbered 4, after V lost 2 bases and J lost 4 bases. CDR1 is KGHSH and CDR2 is LQKENI in the germline V gene. This CDR3 contains 15 residues. The CDR3 reads CASSPATGGFTEAFF. CDR3 nucleotide sequence: TGTGCCAGCTCACCAGCGACAGGGGGCTTCACTGAAGCTTTCTTT.

This chain uses TRBV6-5 with TRBJ1-5; D unresolved. The germline CDR1 and CDR2 sequences are MNHEY and SVGAGI. The CDR3 totals 14 residues. V dropped 0 bases and J dropped 2 bases, with 5 bases sitting between them. The CDR3: CASSYSWGNQPQHF. The CDR3 region has the DNA TGTGCCAGCAGTTACTCTTGGGGCAATCAGCCCCAGCATTTT.

V gene TRBV5-1 combines with J gene TRBJ1-1; perhaps TRBD1 as D (5 bases). V lost 1 base and J lost 1, with 8 bases in between. This CDR3 contains 14 residues. Germline V CDR1 and CDR2: SGHRS, YFSETQ. The chain's CDR3 is CASSLSTGNTEAFF. As DNA, the CDR3 is TGCGCCAGCAGCTTGAGTACAGGGAACACTGAAGCTTTCTTT.

This chain uses TRBV12-3 or TRBV12-4 with TRBJ1-1; D call uncertain. V lost 6 bases and J lost 6, with 11 bases in between. CDR3 length: 12 amino acids. CDR3 nucleotides: TGTGCCAGCAGGGCGGCGGTATCTGAAGCTTTCTTT. This codes for CASRAAVSEAFF.

This clone appeared a few times. The chain carries TRBV5-1 and TRBJ1-1; D unclear. CDR3 length: 15 residues. V lost 3 bases, J lost 0 bases, and 12 bases lay in between. Germline lookup yields CDR1 SGHRS and CDR2 YFSETQ. CDR3 in amino acids: CASSSTPDLNTEAFF. The CDR3 DNA reads TGCGCCAGCAGCTCCACACCGGATCTGAACACTGAAGCTTTCTTT. Filled out from reference TRBV5-1 and TRBJ1-1, the complete variable domain reads KAGVTQTPRYLIKTRGQQVTLSCSPISGHRSVSWYQQTPGQGLQFLFEYFSETQRNKGNFPGRFSGRQFSNSRSEMNVSTLELGDSALYLCASSSTPDLNTEAFFGQGTRLTVV.

With respect to this clone: The same CDR3 can be traced to other DNA sequences in this sample. The V call is TRBV3-1 (or the pseudogene TRBV3-2), the J call TRBJ2-2, with D hard to call. This CDR3 is built from 12 residues. Germline V gene sequence: CDR1 LGHDT, CDR2 YNNKEL (reference sequence). Trimming shortened V by 1 base and J by 6 bases, and 3 bases separated the two germline ends. As DNA, the CDR3 is TGTGCCAGCAGCCAAGGGCCCGGGGAGCTGTTTTTT. Its translation: CASSQGPGELFF.

The rearrangement links TRBV6-2 or TRBV6-3 to TRBJ1-5; D is ambiguous. V lost 6 bases, J lost 2 bases, and 20 bases lay in between. The CDR3 consists of 17 residues. Germline V gene data show CDR1 as MNHEY and CDR2 as SVGEGT. The chain's CDR3 is CASSFNFSGPGNQPQHF. DNA of the CDR3: TGTGCCAGCAGCTTTAATTTTAGTGGACCTGGCAATCAGCCCCAGCATTTT.

This chain links TRBV6-1 with TRBJ2-1, with a tentative D call TRBD2 (6 bases). V was trimmed by 2 bases and J by 1 base, leaving 9 bases between them. CDR3 length equals 15 residues. The germline V gene encodes CDR1 MNHNS and CDR2 SASEGT. The CDR3 nucleotides read TGTGCCAGCAGTGAACTCAGCGGGTCCTACAATGAGCAGTTCTTC. This sequence encodes CASSELSGSYNEQFF.

The chain is built from TRBV29-1 and TRBJ1-1; D is unclear. Per the germline V gene, CDR1 is SQVTM and CDR2 is ANQGSEA. V shed 2 bases and J shed 5 bases, with 15 bases lying between them. This CDR3 is built from 14 residues. CDR3 in DNA: TGCAGCGTTGAATCTATTACCACTGGGACTGAAGCTTTCTTT. Translating it yields CSVESITTGTEAFF.

This chain uses TRBV5-1 with TRBJ2-7; D is unclear. V was clipped by 0 bases and J by 2 bases, with 9 bases between them. Germline CDR1 SGHRS, CDR2 YFSETQ. CDR3 length: 14 residues. CDR3 sequence (DNA): TGCGCCAGCAGCTTGGGCTTAGAAACCTACGAGCAGTACTTC. The encoded protein is CASSLGLETYEQYF.